Listed here is a single T cell receptor beta chain. Its recognized antigen is unknown. No much larger clone exists at a distance of one base, and base qualities are not known. The method behind the library was PCR. The reads were generated on a HiSeq X Ten. High-throughput sequencing was used to characterize the TCR repertoires. TCRdb reprocessing: public reads trimmed at Q25 with fastp, clones called with MiXCR, in-frame beta chains kept. Every entry covers one CDR3 protein and lists the most common genes and DNA from its rows. Here the sample has 9,500 to 11,000 distinct CDR3 sequences; roughly 60% occur a single time. The top ten hold over 25% of the sample. The sample originates from a study of esophageal squamous cell carcinoma under preoperative chemotherapy (dated 2018 in TCRdb). Study-level background: In the study, TCR repertoires were profiled in both peripheral blood T cells and tumor-infiltrating lymphocytes. Repertoires from samples taken before paclitaxel-nedaplatin therapy were compared with repertoires from samples taken after paclitaxel-nedaplatin therapy. The cohort comprised roughly five patients with primary esophageal squamous cell carcinoma. The study examined the effect of paclitaxel-nedaplatin chemotherapy on T-cell receptor repertoires in patients with esophageal squamous cell carcinoma. What the research found in general, with its limitations: Paclitaxel-nedaplatin therapy caused immediate and substantial changes in clonotype frequency, and abundant clones were more likely to contract than to amplify. After chemotherapy, peripheral T cells showed a significant rise in TCR diversity, whereas tumor-infiltrating lymphocytes did not. Post-treatment tumor-infiltrating lymphocytes appeared partly derived from peripheral T cells migrating into the tumor, not solely from local clonal changes. Only five patients with esophageal squamous cell carcinoma were analyzed, making for a small cohort.

Taken from cysteine to phenylalanine, the CDR3 has 12 residues. Of the read, only the CDR3 DNA is kept; its 36 bases are in frame from base 1. Trimming at the junction amounts to 6 bases on V and 1 base on J, and the germline ends lie 6 bases apart. Sequences MNHEY (CDR1) and SMNVEV (CDR2) are obtained from the germline V gene (reference sequence). The sample's time point, from its label and the paper: after preoperative PTX-NDP chemotherapy. Before surgery, patients were given paclitaxel-nedaplatin as preoperative chemotherapy. The receptor chain draws on TRBV27 and TRBJ1-1; the D gene identity is not certain. This receptor was taken from a human donor with esophageal squamous cell carcinoma. The donor label of this sample is uncertain. This material was acquired from a patient given preoperative chemotherapy. The CDR3 protein is CASRTANTEAFF. In nucleotide form, the sequence is TGTGCCAGCAGAACAGCGAACACTGAAGCTTTCTTT.